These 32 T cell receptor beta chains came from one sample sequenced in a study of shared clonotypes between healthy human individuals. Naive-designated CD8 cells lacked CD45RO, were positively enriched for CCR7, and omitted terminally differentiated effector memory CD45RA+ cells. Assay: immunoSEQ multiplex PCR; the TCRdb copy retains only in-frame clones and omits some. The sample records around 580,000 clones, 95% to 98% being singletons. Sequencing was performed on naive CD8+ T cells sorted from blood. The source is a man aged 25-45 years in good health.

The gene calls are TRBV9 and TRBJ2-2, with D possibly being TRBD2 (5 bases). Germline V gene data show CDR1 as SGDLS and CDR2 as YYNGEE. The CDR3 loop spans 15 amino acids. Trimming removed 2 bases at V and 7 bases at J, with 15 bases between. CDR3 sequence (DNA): TGTGCCAGCAGCGTTTGGGGAGAAGCTGGCGGGGAGCTGTTTTTT. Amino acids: CASSVWGEAGGELFF.

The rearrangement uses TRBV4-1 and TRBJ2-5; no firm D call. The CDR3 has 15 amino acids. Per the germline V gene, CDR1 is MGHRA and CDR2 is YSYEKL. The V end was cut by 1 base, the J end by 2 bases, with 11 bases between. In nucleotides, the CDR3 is TGCGCCAGCAGCCAAGTGTTGGGTTCTCAAGAGACCCAGTACTTC. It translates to CASSQVLGSQETQYF.

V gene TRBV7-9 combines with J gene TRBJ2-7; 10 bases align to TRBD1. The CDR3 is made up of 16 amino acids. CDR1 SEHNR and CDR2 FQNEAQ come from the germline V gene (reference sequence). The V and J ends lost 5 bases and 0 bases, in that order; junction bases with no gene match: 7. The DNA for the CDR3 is TGTGCCAGCAGCGCGGGGAGGGACAGGGGCTCCTACGAGCAGTACTTC. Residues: CASSAGRDRGSYEQYF.

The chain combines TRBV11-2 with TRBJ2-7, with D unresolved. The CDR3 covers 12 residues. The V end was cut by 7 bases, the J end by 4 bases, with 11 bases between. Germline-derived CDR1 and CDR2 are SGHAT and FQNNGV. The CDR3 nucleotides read TGTGCCAGCACCCTTGTAGGTTACGAGCAGTACTTC. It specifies CASTLVGYEQYF.

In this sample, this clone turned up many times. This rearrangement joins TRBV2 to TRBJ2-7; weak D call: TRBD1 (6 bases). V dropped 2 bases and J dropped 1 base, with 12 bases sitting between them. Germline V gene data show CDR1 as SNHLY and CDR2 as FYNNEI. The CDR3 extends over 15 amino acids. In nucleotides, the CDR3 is TGTGCCAGCAGTGAACAGGGGATGAATTCCTACGAGCAGTACTTC. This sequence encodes CASSEQGMNSYEQYF.

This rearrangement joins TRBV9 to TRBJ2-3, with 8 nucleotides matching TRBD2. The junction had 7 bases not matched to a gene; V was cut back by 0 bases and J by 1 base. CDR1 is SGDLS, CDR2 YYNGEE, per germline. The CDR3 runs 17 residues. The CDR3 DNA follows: TGTGCCAGCAGCGTAGAGGCAAGCGGGAGTGGCACAGATACGCAGTATTTT. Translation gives CASSVEASGSGTDTQYF.

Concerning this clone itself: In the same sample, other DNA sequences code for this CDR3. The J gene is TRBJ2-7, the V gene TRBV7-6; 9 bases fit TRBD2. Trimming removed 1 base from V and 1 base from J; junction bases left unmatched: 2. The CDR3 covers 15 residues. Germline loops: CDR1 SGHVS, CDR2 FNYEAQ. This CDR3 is CASSLELAGSYEQYF. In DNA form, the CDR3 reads TGTGCCAGCAGCTTAGAGCTAGCGGGGTCCTACGAGCAGTACTTC. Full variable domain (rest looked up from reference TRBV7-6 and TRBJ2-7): GAGVSQSPRYKVTKRGQDVALRCDPISGHVSLYWYRQALGQGPEFLTYFNYEAQQDKSGLPNDRFSAERPEGSISTLTIQRTEQRDSAMYRCASSLELAGSYEQYFGPGTRLTVT.

The CDR3, as DNA: TGTGCCAGTAGTATTATGTCAATACCGGCGAATGAGCAGTTCTTC. Translation: CASSIMSIPANEQFF. V is TRBV19 and J is TRBJ2-1; D is unclear. Germline CDR1 and CDR2: LNHDA and SQIVND (reference sequence). The CDR3 runs 15 residues. V was shortened by 3 bases and J by 7 bases, with 16 bases between the two germline ends.

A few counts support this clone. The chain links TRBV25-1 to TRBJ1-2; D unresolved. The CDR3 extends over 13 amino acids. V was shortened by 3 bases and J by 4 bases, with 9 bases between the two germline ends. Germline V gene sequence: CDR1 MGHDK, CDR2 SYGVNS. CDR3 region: CASSDRFGYGYTF. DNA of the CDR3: TGTGCCAGCAGTGATAGGTTCGGCTATGGCTACACCTTC.

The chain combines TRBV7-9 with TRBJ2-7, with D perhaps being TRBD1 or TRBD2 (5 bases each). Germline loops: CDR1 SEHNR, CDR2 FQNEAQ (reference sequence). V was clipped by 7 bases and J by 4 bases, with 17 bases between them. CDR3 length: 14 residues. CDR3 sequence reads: CASTTGASRYEQYF. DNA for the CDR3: TGTGCCAGCACCACCGGGGCTAGCCGATACGAGCAGTACTTC.

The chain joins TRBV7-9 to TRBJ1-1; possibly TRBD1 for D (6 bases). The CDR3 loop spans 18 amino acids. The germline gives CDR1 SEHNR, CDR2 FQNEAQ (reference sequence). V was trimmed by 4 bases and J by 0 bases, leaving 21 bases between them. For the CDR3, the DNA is TGTGCCAGCAGCTCGACTACCTTGACAGGCGACATGAACACTGAAGCTTTCTTT. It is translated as CASSSTTLTGDMNTEAFF.

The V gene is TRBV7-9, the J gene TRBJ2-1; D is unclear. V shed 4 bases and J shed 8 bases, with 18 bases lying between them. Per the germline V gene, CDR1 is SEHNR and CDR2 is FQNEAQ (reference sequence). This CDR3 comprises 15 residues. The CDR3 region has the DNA TGTGCCAGCAGCTCCTCGGGTTCCCCCAAGGATGAGCAGTTCTTC. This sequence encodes CASSSSGSPKDEQFF.

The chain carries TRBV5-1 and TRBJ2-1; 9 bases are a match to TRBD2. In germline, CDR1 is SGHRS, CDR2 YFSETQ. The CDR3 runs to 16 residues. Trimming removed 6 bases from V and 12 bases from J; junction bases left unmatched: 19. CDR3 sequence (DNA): TGCGCCAGCAATTTGGAGGACCGGGCTAGCGGGATTGCGCAGTTCTTC. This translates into CASNLEDRASGIAQFF. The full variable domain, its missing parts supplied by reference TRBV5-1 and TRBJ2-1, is KAGVTQTPRYLIKTRGQQVTLSCSPISGHRSVSWYQQTPGQGLQFLFEYFSETQRNKGNFPGRFSGRQFSNSRSEMNVSTLELGDSALYLCASNLEDRASGIAQFFGPGTRLTVL.

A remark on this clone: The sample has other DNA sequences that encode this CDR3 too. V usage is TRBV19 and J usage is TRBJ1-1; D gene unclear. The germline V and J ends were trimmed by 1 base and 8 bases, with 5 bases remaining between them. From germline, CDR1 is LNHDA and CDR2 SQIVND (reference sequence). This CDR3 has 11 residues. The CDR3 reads CASSIGTEAFF. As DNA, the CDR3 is TGTGCCAGTAGTATAGGTACCGAAGCTTTCTTT.

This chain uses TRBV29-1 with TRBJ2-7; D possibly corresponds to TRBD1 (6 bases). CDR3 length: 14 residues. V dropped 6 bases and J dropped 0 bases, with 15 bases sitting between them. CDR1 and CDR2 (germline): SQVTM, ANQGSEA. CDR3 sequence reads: CSVTGGKSSYEQYF. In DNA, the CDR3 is TGCAGCGTGACAGGAGGTAAAAGCTCCTACGAGCAGTACTTC.

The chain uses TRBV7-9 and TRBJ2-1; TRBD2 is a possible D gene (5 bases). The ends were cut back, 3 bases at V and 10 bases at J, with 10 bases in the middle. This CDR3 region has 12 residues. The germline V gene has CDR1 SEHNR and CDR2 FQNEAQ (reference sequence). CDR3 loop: CASSFTSREQFF. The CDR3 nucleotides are TGTGCCAGCAGCTTTACTAGTAGGGAGCAGTTCTTC.

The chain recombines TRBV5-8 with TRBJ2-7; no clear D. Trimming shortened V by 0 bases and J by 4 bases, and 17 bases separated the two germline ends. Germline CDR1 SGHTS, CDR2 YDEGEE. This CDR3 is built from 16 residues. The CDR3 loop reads CASSLALGPALYEQYF. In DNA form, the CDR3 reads TGTGCCAGCAGCTTGGCTTTAGGGCCAGCCCTTTACGAGCAGTACTTC.

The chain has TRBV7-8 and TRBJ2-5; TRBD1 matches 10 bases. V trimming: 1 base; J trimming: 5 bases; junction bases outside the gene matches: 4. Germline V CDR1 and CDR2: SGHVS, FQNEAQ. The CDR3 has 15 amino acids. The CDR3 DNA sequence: TGTGCCAGCAGCTTAGGACAGGGGGCGCGGGAGACCCAGTACTTC. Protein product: CASSLGQGARETQYF.

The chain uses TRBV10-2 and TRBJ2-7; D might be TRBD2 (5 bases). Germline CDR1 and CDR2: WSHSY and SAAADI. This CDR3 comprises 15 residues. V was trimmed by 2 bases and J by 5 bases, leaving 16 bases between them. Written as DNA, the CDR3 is TGCGCCAGCAGTGAGACAGCGGCCGCCAGGCACGAGCAGTACTTC. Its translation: CASSETAAARHEQYF.

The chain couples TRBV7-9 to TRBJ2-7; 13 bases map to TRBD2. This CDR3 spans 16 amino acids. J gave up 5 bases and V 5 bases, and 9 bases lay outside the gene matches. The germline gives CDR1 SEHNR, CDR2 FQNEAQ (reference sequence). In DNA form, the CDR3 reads TGTGCCAGCAGCGGGACTAGCGGGACCCCCCGGGACGAGCAGTACTTC. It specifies CASSGTSGTPRDEQYF.

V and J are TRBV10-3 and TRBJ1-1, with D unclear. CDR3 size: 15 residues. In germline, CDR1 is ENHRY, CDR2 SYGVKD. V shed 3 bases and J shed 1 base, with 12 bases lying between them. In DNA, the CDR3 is TGTGCCATCAGTGAAGGGTTCAGGCCGAACACTGAAGCTTTCTTT. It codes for CAISEGFRPNTEAFF.

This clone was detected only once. DNA of the CDR3: TGCAGCGTACGGGACACGAACGACTACGAGCAGTACTTC. This sequence encodes CSVRDTNDYEQYF. The chain couples TRBV29-1 to TRBJ2-7; D may be TRBD1 (6 bases). Trimming pared 6 bases from V and 3 bases from J, leaving 15 bases between. The CDR3 spans 13 residues. Germline assignment: CDR1 SQVTM and CDR2 ANQGSEA.

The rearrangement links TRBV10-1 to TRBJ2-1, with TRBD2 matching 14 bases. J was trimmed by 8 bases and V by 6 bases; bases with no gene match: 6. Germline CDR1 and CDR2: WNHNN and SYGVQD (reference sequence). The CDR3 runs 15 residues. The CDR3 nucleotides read TGCGCCAGCAGCACCGGGACTAGCGGGAGTGATGAGCAGTTCTTC. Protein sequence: CASSTGTSGSDEQFF.

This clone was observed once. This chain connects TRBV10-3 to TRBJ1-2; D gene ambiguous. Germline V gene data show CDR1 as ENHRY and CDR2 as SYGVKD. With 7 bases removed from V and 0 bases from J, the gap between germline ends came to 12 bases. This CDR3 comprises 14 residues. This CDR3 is CAITMDPTNYGYTF. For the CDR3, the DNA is TGTGCCATCACCATGGACCCAACTAACTATGGCTACACCTTC.

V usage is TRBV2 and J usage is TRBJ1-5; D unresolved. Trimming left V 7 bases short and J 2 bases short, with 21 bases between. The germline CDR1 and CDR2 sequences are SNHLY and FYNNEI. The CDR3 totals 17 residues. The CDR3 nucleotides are TGTGCCAGCACCGAAGATAATAGGGATGGGGGCAATCAGCCCCAGCATTTT. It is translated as CASTEDNRDGGNQPQHF. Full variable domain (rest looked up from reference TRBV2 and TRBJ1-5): EPEVTQTPSHQVTQMGQEVILRCVPISNHLYFYWYRQILGQKVEFLVSFYNNEISEKSEIFDDQFSVERPDGSNFTLKIRSTKLEDSAMYFCASTEDNRDGGNQPQHFGDGTRLSIL.

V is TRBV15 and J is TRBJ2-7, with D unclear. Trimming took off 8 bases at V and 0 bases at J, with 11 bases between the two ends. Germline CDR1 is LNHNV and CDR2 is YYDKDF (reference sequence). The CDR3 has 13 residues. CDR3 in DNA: TGTGCCACCCGAGATTCGAGCTCCTACGAGCAGTACTTC. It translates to CATRDSSSYEQYF. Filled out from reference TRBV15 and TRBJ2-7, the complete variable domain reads DAMVIQNPRYQVTQFGKPVTLSCSQTLNHNVMYWYQQKSSQAPKLLFHYYDKDFNNEADTPDNFQSRRPNTSFCFLDIRSPGLGDTAMYLCATRDSSSYEQYFGPGTRLTVT.

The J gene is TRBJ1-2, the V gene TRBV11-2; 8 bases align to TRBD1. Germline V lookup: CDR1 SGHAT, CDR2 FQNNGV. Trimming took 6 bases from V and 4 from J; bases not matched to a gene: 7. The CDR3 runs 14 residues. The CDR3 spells CASSYRDRIYGYTF. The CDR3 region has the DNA TGTGCCAGCAGTTACCGGGACAGGATCTATGGCTACACCTTC.

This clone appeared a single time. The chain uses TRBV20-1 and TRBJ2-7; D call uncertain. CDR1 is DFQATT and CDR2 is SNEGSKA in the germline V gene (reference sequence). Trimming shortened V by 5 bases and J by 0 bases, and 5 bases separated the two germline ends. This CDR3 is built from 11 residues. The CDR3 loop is CSAFSSYEQYF. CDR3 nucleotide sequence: TGCAGTGCTTTTTCCTCCTACGAGCAGTACTTC.

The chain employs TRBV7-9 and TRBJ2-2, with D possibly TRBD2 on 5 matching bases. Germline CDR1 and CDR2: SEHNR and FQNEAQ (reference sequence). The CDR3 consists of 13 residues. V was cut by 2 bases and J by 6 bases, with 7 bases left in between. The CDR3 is CASSLSDSGELFF. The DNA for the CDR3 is TGTGCCAGCAGCTTATCGGACTCCGGGGAGCTGTTTTTT.

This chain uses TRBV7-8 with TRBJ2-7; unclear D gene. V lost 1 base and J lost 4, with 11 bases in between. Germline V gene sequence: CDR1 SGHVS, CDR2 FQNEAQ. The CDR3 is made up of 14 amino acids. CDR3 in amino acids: CASSLDGLRYEQYF. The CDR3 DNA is TGTGCCAGCAGCTTAGACGGGTTGAGGTACGAGCAGTACTTC. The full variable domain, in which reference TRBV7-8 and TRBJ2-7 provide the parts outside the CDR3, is GAGVSQSPRYKVAKRGQDVALRCDPISGHVSLFWYQQALGQGPEFLTYFQNEAQLDKSGLPSDRFFAERPEGSVSTLKIQRTQQEDSAVYLCASSLDGLRYEQYFGPGTRLTVT.

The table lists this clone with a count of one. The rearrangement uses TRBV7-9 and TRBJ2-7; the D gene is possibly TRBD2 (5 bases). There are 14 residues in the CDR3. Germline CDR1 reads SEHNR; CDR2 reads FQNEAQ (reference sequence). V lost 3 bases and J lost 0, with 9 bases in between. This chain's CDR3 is CASSLDGGSYEQYF. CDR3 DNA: TGTGCCAGCAGCTTGGACGGAGGCTCCTACGAGCAGTACTTC.

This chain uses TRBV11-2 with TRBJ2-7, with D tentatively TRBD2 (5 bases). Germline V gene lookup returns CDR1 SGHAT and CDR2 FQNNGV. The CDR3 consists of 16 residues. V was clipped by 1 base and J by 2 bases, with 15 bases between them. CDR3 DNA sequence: TGTGCCAGCAGCTTAGCGTTCGGTGAGGGAGCCTACGAGCAGTACTTC. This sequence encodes CASSLAFGEGAYEQYF. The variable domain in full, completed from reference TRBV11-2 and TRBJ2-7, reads EAGVAQSPRYKIIEKRQSVAFWCNPISGHATLYWYQQILGQGPKLLIQFQNNGVVDDSQLPKDRFSAERLKGVDSTLKIQPAKLEDSAVYLCASSLAFGEGAYEQYFGPGTRLTVT.